This T cell receptor (beta chain) was sequenced during a study of blood T cell repertoires in COVID-19. About the study: Sites in the United States, Italy and Spain provided acute and convalescent COVID-19 samples.

The CDR3 runs 14 residues. The V end was cut by 5 bases, the J end by 5 bases, with 14 bases between. Germline V gene sequence: CDR1 SGHNT, CDR2 YENEEA. Original processing methods: Using reference gene primer amplification, nucleated cell counts were estimated. TCRdb's table, derived via immunoSEQ multiplex PCR, lists solely in-frame clones and lacks some. V and J calls and clone size are copied from that table; D and trimming were computed from the DNA. The sample has around 130,000 clones, 90% seen once. This sequence joins TRBV11-3 and TRBJ2-3; a possible D gene is TRBD2 (7 bases). The source of this sequence is a man in his fifties or sixties with active COVID-19. The sequenced material came from peripheral blood. CDR3 amino acids: CASSSGTPQDTQYF. The CDR3 bases are TGTGCCAGCAGCAGCGGGACACCGCAAGATACGCAGTATTTT.